This T cell receptor beta chain was sequenced in a study of beta chain features in type 1 diabetes (dated by TCRdb to between 2018 and 2020). Study-level background: Mean age, gender distribution, total cell number and subset yield were not different between patients and healthy donors. A total of approximately 100 million sorted cells were examined across all samples, and the number of cells per subset was strongly correlated with RNA yield. The study compared the TCRB repertoires of sorted circulating CD4+ T cell subsets in recently diagnosed type 1 diabetes patients with those in matched healthy donors. Regulatory and stem cell-like memory subsets were isolated from only 8 patients and roughly eight healthy donors, whereas naive and central memory subsets came from all 30 or so donors.

Each donor gave one peripheral blood draw, roughly 110 mL on average, collected into heparinised tubes. A BD FACSAria II and a panel including CD45RO, CCR7, CD25, CD127, CD95 and CD27 were used to sort naive, central memory, regulatory and stem cell-like memory CD4+ T cells. A purity above 98% was achieved for all sorted populations. PBMCs were isolated immediately by Lymphoprep density gradient centrifugation and stained directly without culture. So that batch effects would be minimized, each experiment stained and sorted samples in pairs, pairing one healthy donor with one patient. This clone was found a few times. Its recognized antigen is unknown. Base qualities were left out, and no much larger clone turns up one base away. Deletion took 6 bases off V and 3 bases off J, with a span of 10 bases between the germline ends. CDR1 MNHNY and CDR2 SVGAGI are derived from the germline V gene (reference sequence). There are 13 amino acids in the CDR3, from cysteine to phenylalanine inclusive. The entry retains the CDR3 DNA only, 39 bases that are in frame from base 1.

Overall study results and their limits: A moderate but significant shortening of TCRB CDR3 length was observed in type 1 diabetes patients in all four CD4+ subsets. Only small numbers of individuals were included in the HLA sub-analyses, which left unresolved whether HLA type had any influence on TCRB rearrangement. Patients with type 1 diabetes made fewer insertions and deleted more nucleotides at VDJ recombination sites, implying thymic rearrangement abnormalities. Naive, central memory and regulatory TCRB repertoires appeared to be more alike among patients than among healthy donors. PCR might favor shorter templates, but patient and control samples were amplified and corrected together, so any skew would affect both groups equally. Because cDNA rather than genomic DNA was sequenced, highly expressing activated cells could have been over-represented, although no difference in activation and CD3 levels was found between groups.

The entire isolated RNA was reverse transcribed using the High Capacity cDNA Reverse Transcription Kit, and thus expressed TCRB transcripts were sequenced. Deep immunoSEQ sequencing was performed on naive, central memory and regulatory T cell samples, with an average of roughly 3.5 million total reads per sample. Sorted cells were lysed in RLT buffer and RNA was extracted with DNase-treated RNeasy Micro or Mini kits, depending on cell number. To prevent cross-contamination, every cell subset was processed on its own, while patient and healthy donor samples were processed together. Using the immunoSEQ multiplex PCR, TCRB sequences were amplified from cDNA into 87-bp fragments spanning the CDR3 region. Amplicons were sequenced on the Illumina HiSeq platform. In the paper's pipeline: Synthetic template baselines were used to correct PCR bias computationally, reads within Hamming distance 2 were collapsed, and singletons that could not be merged were discarded. By aligning reads against IMGT, V, D and J genes, CDR3 length, and insertions or deletions at six rearrangement sites were assigned. Within each subset, clonotype counts were normalized to the number of sorted cells before true diversity and Gini coefficients were calculated with the tcR R package. Repertoire sharing was quantified using the overlap coefficient calculated on TCRB nucleotide sequences. Drawn from immuneACCESS, this table holds only the in-frame rearrangements with V and J called that TCRdb kept. Clones are partly lost; checked studies trace under half to an unresolved V gene and leave the rest unexplained. That table is the source of V, J and clone size, and D and trimming were worked out from the DNA. The sample records 160,000 or so clones, roughly 10% of which are singletons. The ten largest clones add up to 0.65% to 0.9% of the sample.

This sequence was found in a woman between 25 and 40 years old with type 1 diabetes. Here the chain combines TRBV6-6 and TRBJ2-3, with TRBD2 perhaps the D gene, on 6 matching bases. Source material: central memory CD4+ T cells from blood. The bases are TGTGCCAGCAGCCGGGACTCGACAGATACGCAGTATTTT. It codes for CASSRDSTDTQYF.